Listed below are T cell receptor beta chains from one sample, sequenced in a study of shared clonotypes between healthy human individuals. Clones were read by immunoSEQ multiplex PCR, and TCRdb kept only the in-frame ones, dropping some. Among 2 million or so clones, about 95% were seen once, and the ten largest hold 0.9% to 1.3%. Sequencing was performed on naive CD8+ T cells sorted from blood. The receptors stem from a man younger than 30 in good health. The CDR3 runs from the conserved cysteine through the conserved F or W. A D gene is named only where the DNA matches it firmly. The size entry is marked missing in some rows and otherwise reads once, few, many or a size class.

>TRBV29-1|TRBD1|TRBJ1-1|few
CSERTGEVHTEAFF
TGCAGCGAAAGGACAGGGGAGGTACACACTGAAGCTTTCTTT
>TRBV27|.|TRBJ1-1|.
CASRGTEAFF
TGTGCCAGCAGAGGCACTGAAGCTTTCTTT
>TRBV7-2|.|TRBJ1-6|.
CASSFQGSSYNSPLHF
TGTGCCAGCAGCTTCCAGGGGAGCTCCTATAATTCACCCCTCCACTTT
>TRBV30|.|TRBJ1-5|.
CACEDSNQPQHF
TGTGCCTGCGAGGATAGCAATCAGCCCCAGCATTTT
>TRBV5-1|.|TRBJ2-3|once
CASSVGGTDTQYF
TGCGCCAGCAGCGTTGGGGGGACCGATACGCAGTATTTT
>TRBV7-9|.|TRBJ2-5|once
CASSLATRSRETQYF
TGTGCCAGCAGCTTAGCGACTAGATCAAGAGAGACCCAGTACTTC
>TRBV18|TRBD1|TRBJ2-7|.
CASSPPGTGAGYEQYF
TGTGCCAGCTCACCGCCAGGGACAGGGGCCGGCTACGAGCAGTACTTC
>TRBV5-4|.|TRBJ2-7|.
CASRTGESYEQYF
TGTGCCAGCAGAACGGGAGAGTCCTACGAGCAGTACTTC
>TRBV27|TRBD2|TRBJ2-1|.
CASSFLGTSGGAYNEQFF
TGTGCCAGCAGTTTTCTAGGGACTAGCGGGGGGGCATACAATGAGCAGTTCTTC
>TRBV6-1|.|TRBJ1-1|.
CASSEEVRGVHTEAFF
TGTGCCAGCAGTGAAGAAGTCAGGGGAGTACACACTGAAGCTTTCTTT
>TRBV2|TRBD2|TRBJ2-3|.
CASSEVAGGKNF
TGTGCCAGCAGTGAGGTAGCGGGGGGTAAAAATTTT
>TRBV2|TRBD2|TRBJ2-5|.
CASRQTSGWVTQYF
TGTGCCAGCAGACAGACTAGCGGGTGGGTGACCCAGTACTTC
>TRBV25-1|.|TRBJ2-7|.
CASSEYGDYEQYF
TGTGCCAGCAGTGAATATGGGGACTACGAGCAGTACTTC
>TRBV2|TRBD1|TRBJ2-2|.
CASRPGQGFVLGGELFF
TGTGCCAGCAGACCGGGACAGGGTTTTGTTTTGGGCGGGGAGCTGTTTTTT
>TRBV27|.|TRBJ2-2|.
CASGDSASRGGELFF
TGTGCCAGTGGGGACTCGGCCTCGCGAGGCGGGGAGCTGTTTTTT
>TRBV5-6|.|TRBJ2-3|.
CASSSSGRTDTQYF
TGTGCCAGCAGCTCGAGCGGACGCACAGATACGCAGTATTTT
>TRBV5-1|.|TRBJ2-7|.
CATHQGPGEYEQYF
TGCGCCACCCATCAGGGGCCCGGAGAGTACGAGCAGTACTTC
>TRBV7-7|TRBD2|TRBJ2-1|.
CASSPGTSGLEGNEQFF
TGTGCTAGCAGCCCCGGGACTAGCGGGTTAGAGGGCAATGAGCAGTTCTTC